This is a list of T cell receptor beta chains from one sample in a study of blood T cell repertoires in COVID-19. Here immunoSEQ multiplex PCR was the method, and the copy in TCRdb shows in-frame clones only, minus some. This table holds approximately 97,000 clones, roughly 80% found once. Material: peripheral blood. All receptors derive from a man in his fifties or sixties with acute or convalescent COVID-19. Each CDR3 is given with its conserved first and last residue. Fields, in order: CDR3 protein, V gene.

CDR3: CASRLQGSFYEQYF
V: TRBV27

CDR3: CASRQGDRGHSNQPQHF
V: TRBV10-1

CDR3: CASSERDRRSLANTGELFF
V: TRBV6-1

CDR3: CASSLGPIAGVDEQFF
V: TRBV11-2

CDR3: CASRFSGIRNSPLHF
V: TRBV3-1/TRBV3-2

CDR3: CASSPEPGRGPGYGYTF
V: TRBV5-4

CDR3: CATSSWSDSGNTIYF
V: TRBV15

CDR3: CASRTTGTTNEKLFF
V: TRBV6-5

CDR3: CATSIGTGNNAKLFF
V: TRBV15

CDR3: CASSELAMDEQFF
V: TRBV25-1

CDR3: CASGLPTGGSGNTIYF
V: TRBV12-5

CDR3: CATSRGSSGANVLTF
V: TRBV15

CDR3: CASTAGGNSPLHF
V: TRBV2

CDR3: CASSQDRLAGRKDTQYF
V: TRBV14

CDR3: CASSLSSGRYNEQFF
V: TRBV7-3

CDR3: CASSYLGYNEQFF
V: TRBV6-5

CDR3: CSVARDRKQETQYF
V: TRBV29-1

CDR3: CASSWGTGNYEQYF
V: TRBV5-8

CDR3: CASSRGGGSGANVLTF
V: TRBV19

CDR3: CATSDSTRDGDEQFF
V: TRBV24-1

CDR3: CASSRVPQAGTANSGANVLTF
V: TRBV4-2

CDR3: CASSRTVNTEAFF
V: TRBV5-1

CDR3: CALRVGQGTGYTF
V: TRBV2

CDR3: CASSPGTGDTEAFF
V: TRBV18

CDR3: CASRSRGLTEAFF
V: TRBV6-1

CDR3: CASSVHSGRARETQYF
V: TRBV3-1/TRBV3-2

CDR3: CASGQNEQYF
V: TRBV27

CDR3: CASSPKGLAGGWTYNEQFF
V: TRBV9

CDR3: CASSLAGGSYNSPLHF
V: TRBV5-4

CDR3: CASSLWHAGQANYGYTF
V: TRBV28

CDR3: CASTPRGGSGSANTGELFF
V: TRBV5-4

CDR3: CASSFDRGETQYF
V: TRBV7-8

CDR3: CASSESRSGPLGF
V: TRBV10-1

CDR3: CAISESSSTDTQYF
V: TRBV10-3

CDR3: CASSSRLAGRTGELFF
V: TRBV27

CDR3: CASSFAGTALNTEAFF
V: TRBV7-2

CDR3: CASSRDSGTGELFF
V: TRBV6-2/TRBV6-3

CDR3: CASSTTGTTYEQYF
V: TRBV9

CDR3: CASSTSLATPEQYF
V: TRBV19

CDR3: CASSLGQYSNQPQHF
V: TRBV5-1

CDR3: CASSSTGANTEAFF
V: TRBV7-2

CDR3: CASSLISGAGQETQYF
V: TRBV28

CDR3: CASEQGFGETQYF
V: TRBV18

CDR3: CASSQDRGDNQPQHF
V: TRBV4-1